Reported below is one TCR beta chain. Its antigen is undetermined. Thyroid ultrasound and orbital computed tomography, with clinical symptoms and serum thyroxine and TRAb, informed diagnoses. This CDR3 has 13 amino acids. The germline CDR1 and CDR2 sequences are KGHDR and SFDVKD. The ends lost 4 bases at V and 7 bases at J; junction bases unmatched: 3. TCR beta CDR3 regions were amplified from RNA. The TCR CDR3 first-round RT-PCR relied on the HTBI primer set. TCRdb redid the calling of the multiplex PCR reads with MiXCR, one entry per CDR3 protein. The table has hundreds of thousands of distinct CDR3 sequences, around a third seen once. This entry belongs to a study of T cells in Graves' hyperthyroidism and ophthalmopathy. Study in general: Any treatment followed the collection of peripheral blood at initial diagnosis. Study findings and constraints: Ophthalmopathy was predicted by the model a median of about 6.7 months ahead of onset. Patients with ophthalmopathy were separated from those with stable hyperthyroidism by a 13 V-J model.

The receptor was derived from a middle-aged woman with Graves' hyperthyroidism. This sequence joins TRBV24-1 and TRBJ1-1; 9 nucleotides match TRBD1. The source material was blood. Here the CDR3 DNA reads TGTGCCACCAGTGACCCGGGACAGGGTGAAGCTTTCTTT. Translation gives CATSDPGQGEAFF.